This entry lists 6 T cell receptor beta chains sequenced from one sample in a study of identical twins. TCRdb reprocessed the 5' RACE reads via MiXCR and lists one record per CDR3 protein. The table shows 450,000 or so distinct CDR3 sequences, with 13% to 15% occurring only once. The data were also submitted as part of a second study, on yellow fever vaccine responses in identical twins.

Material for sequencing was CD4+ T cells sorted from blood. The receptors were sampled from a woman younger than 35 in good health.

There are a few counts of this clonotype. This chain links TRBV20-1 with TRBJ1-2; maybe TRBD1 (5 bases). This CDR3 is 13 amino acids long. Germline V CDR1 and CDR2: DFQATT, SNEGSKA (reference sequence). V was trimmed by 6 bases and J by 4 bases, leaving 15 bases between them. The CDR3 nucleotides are TGCAGTGCATACGGGGGGGAGCTCTATGGCTACACCTTC. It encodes CSAYGGELYGYTF.

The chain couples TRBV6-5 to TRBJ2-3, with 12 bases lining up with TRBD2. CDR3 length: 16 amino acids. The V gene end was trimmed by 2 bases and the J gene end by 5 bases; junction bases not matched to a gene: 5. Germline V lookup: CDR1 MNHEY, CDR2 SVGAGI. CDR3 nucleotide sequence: TGTGCCAGCAGTTACAGGACTAGCGGGGTGATAGATACGCAGTATTTT. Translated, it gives CASSYRTSGVIDTQYF.

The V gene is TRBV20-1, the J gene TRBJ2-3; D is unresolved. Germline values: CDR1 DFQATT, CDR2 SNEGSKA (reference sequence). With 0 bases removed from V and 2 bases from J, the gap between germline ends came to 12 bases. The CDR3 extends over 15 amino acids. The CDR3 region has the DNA TGCAGTGCTAGAGAGTCCGTTACCTCCACAGATACGCAGTATTTT. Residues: CSARESVTSTDTQYF.

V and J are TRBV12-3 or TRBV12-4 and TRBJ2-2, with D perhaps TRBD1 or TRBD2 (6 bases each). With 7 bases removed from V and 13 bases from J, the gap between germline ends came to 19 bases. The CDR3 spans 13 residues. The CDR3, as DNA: TGTGCCAGCAATTCGCAAGGGGGGAGGTCGCTGTTTTTT. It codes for CASNSQGGRSLFF.

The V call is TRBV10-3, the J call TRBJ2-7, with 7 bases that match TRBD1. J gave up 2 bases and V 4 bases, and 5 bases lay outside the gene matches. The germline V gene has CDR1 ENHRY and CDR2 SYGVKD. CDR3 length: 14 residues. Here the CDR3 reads CAISAGTAAYEQYF. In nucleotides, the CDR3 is TGTGCCATCAGTGCGGGGACAGCGGCCTACGAGCAGTACTTC.

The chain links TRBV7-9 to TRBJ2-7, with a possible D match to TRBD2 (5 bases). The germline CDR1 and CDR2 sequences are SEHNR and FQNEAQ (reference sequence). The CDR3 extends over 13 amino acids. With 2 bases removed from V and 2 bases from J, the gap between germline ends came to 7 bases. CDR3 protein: CASSLIGAYEQYF. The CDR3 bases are TGTGCCAGCAGCTTAATCGGGGCCTACGAGCAGTACTTC.